This is a list of T cell receptor beta chains from one sample in a study of OX40 agonist ivuxolimab in advanced cancers. Assay used: immunoSEQ multiplex PCR; TCRdb lists only in-frame clones, some missing. The sample lists some 41,000 clones; roughly 91% were seen once. The sequenced sample was CD4+ or CD8+ T cells sorted from blood, obtained in a trial of the OX40 agonist ivuxolimab. The receptors originated from an adult with an advanced solid tumor such as melanoma, head and neck, liver or kidney cancer. CDR3s include the opening cysteine and the closing phenylalanine or tryptophan. Fields, in order: clone size, J gene, V gene, D gene, CDR3 protein, CDR3 DNA. D genes are given only for firm matches. Rows may omit the clone size; those that give it use once, few, many or a size class.

size: .
J: TRBJ2-1
V: TRBV7-9
D: .
CDR3: CASSQTKRGNEQFF
DNA: TGTGCCAGCAGCCAGACTAAGCGTGGGAATGAGCAGTTCTTC

size: .
J: TRBJ2-1
V: TRBV18
D: TRBD1
CDR3: CASSPVDRYNEQFF
DNA: TGTGCCAGCTCACCTGTGGACAGGTACAATGAGCAGTTCTTC

size: .
J: TRBJ2-3
V: TRBV11-3
D: .
CDR3: CASSLTTGDTQYF
DNA: TGTGCCAGCAGCTTGACGACAGGTGATACGCAGTATTTT

size: .
J: TRBJ2-5
V: TRBV10-1
D: .
CDR3: CASSESPSAETQYF
DNA: TGCGCCAGCAGTGAGTCACCTTCTGCGGAGACCCAGTACTTC

size: once
J: TRBJ2-1
V: TRBV27
D: .
CDR3: CASSSYTSEQFF
DNA: TGTGCCAGCAGTTCGTATACTAGTGAGCAGTTCTTC

size: .
J: TRBJ2-2
V: TRBV19
D: .
CDR3: CASSIDWAGLKGTGELFF
DNA: TGTGCCAGTAGTATAGATTGGGCAGGGCTGAAGGGCACCGGGGAGCTGTTTTTT

size: .
J: TRBJ2-3
V: TRBV5-5
D: .
CDR3: CASSLSHVPDTQYF
DNA: TGTGCCAGCAGTCTGTCCCACGTCCCAGATACGCAGTATTTT

size: .
J: TRBJ1-1
V: TRBV7-9
D: .
CDR3: CASSLVRTTVEAFF
DNA: TGTGCCAGCAGCTTAGTACGGACGACCGTAGAAGCTTTCTTT

size: .
J: TRBJ2-3
V: TRBV7-2
D: .
CDR3: CASSPDHYTDTQYF
DNA: TGTGCCAGCAGCCCCGATCACTACACAGATACGCAGTATTTT

size: .
J: TRBJ1-6
V: TRBV19
D: .
CDR3: CASSMGLTPGSPLHF
DNA: TGTGCCAGTAGTATGGGTCTTACCCCTGGTTCACCCCTCCACTTT

size: .
J: TRBJ1-2
V: TRBV5-1
D: .
CDR3: CASSLGQQANYGYTF
DNA: TGCGCCAGCAGCTTGGGCCAGCAAGCTAACTATGGCTACACCTTC

size: .
J: TRBJ2-5
V: TRBV7-8
D: .
CDR3: CASSLQETQYF
DNA: TGTGCCAGCAGCTTACAAGAGACCCAGTACTTC

size: few
J: TRBJ1-2
V: TRBV20-1
D: .
CDR3: CSATTGQGYTF
DNA: TGCAGTGCTACAACCGGGCAAGGCTACACCTTC

size: .
J: TRBJ2-2
V: TRBV2
D: .
CDR3: CASSESRNTGELFF
DNA: TGTGCCAGCAGTGAATCCAGAAACACCGGGGAGCTGTTTTTT

size: .
J: TRBJ2-3
V: TRBV29-1
D: .
CDR3: CSVDQSTDTQYF
DNA: TGCAGCGTTGATCAAAGCACAGATACGCAGTATTTT

size: once
J: TRBJ1-4
V: TRBV28
D: .
CDR3: CASIGRGGSATNEKLFF
DNA: TGTGCCAGCATAGGGAGGGGAGGGAGTGCAACTAATGAAAAACTGTTTTTT

size: once
J: TRBJ2-5
V: TRBV6-6
D: TRBD1
CDR3: CASSPWDRTNTQYF
DNA: TGTGCCAGCAGTCCTTGGGACAGGACTAATACCCAGTACTTC

size: .
J: TRBJ2-7
V: TRBV7-8
D: TRBD1
CDR3: CASSLRQGHYEQYF
DNA: TGTGCCAGCAGCCTCCGACAGGGACATTACGAGCAGTACTTC

size: .
J: TRBJ1-4
V: TRBV7-8
D: .
CDR3: CASSLADLGPSGGEKLFF
DNA: TGTGCCAGCAGCTTAGCCGATCTGGGGCCCTCGGGGGGTGAAAAACTGTTTTTT

size: .
J: TRBJ2-1
V: TRBV2
D: TRBD1
CDR3: CASKVGQGGHNEQFF
DNA: TGTGCCAGCAAAGTTGGACAGGGGGGCCACAATGAGCAGTTCTTC

size: .
J: TRBJ1-5
V: TRBV10-3
D: .
CDR3: CAISDRGVVSNQPQHF
DNA: TGTGCCATCAGTGACAGGGGAGTAGTTAGCAATCAGCCCCAGCATTTT